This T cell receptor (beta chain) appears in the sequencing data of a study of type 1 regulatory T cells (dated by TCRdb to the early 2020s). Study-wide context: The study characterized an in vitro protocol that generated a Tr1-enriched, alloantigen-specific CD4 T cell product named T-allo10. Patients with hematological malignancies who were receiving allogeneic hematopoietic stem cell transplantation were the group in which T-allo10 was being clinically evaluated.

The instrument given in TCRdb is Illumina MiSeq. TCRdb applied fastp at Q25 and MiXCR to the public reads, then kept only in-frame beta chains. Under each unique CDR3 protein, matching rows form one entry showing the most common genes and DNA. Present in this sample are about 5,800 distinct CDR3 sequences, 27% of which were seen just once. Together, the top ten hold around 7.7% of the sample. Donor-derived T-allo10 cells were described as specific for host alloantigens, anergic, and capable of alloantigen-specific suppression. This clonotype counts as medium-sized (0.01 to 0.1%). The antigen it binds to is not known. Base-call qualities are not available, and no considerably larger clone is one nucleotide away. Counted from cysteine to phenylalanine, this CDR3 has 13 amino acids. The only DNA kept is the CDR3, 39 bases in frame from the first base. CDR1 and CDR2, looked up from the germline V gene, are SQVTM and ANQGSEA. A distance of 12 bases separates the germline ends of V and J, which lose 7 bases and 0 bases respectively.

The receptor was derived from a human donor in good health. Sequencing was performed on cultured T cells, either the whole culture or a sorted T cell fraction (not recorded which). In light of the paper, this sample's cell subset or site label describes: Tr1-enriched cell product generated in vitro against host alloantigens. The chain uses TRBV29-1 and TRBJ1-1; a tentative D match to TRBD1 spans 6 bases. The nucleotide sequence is TGCAGCGCGGCTGGGGGCTTGAACACTGAAGCTTTCTTT. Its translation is CSAAGGLNTEAFF.